One and the same sample provided the 5 T cell receptor beta chains below, sequenced in a study of tumor-infiltrating lymphocytes in localized non-small cell lung cancer. The data were produced by immunoSEQ multiplex PCR, yet TCRdb's version contains in-frame clones alone and is incomplete. The sample has 3,500 or so clones; roughly 78% are singletons. Input material: uninvolved lung tissue not adjacent to the tumor. The receptor source for this set is a human donor with non-small cell lung cancer.

The chain is built from TRBV27 and TRBJ2-7; D might be TRBD1 or TRBD2, each matching 5 bases. The CDR3 has 13 residues. Germline lookup yields CDR1 MNHEY and CDR2 SMNVEV (reference sequence). Trimming cost V 5 bases and J 3 bases, with 11 bases left between them. Here the CDR3 reads CASSLGTNYEQYF. The CDR3 nucleotides are TGTGCCAGCAGTCTCGGGACCAACTACGAGCAGTACTTC.

This clone was seen only once. The chain is built from TRBV9 and TRBJ1-6; D gene uncertain. Deletions cut 0 bases from V and 9 bases from J, with 13 bases between. The CDR3 totals 15 residues. Germline V gene data show CDR1 as SGDLS and CDR2 as YYNGEE. The CDR3 region is CASSVGRTWGSPLHF. CDR3 nucleotide sequence: TGTGCCAGCAGCGTAGGACGGACCTGGGGTTCACCCCTCCACTTT.

The DNA of the CDR3 is TGTGCCAGCAGCTTCACTGGGGCCAACGTCCTGACTTTC. It encodes CASSFTGANVLTF. This chain links TRBV7-2 with TRBJ2-6; D not resolved. V was trimmed by 3 bases and J by 2 bases, leaving 2 bases between them. The CDR3 extends over 13 amino acids. CDR1 and CDR2 (germline): SGHTA, FQGNSA.

As to this clone: Its ends do not fully match the called genes, so a read error is possible. Other DNA sequences in the same sample also yield this CDR3. The CDR3 region is CASSIGGPDTQYF. CDR3 DNA sequence: TGTGCCAGTAGCATAGGGGGGCCAGATACGCAGTATTTT. The chain joins TRBV19 to TRBJ2-3; D tentatively fits TRBD1 or TRBD2 (6 bases each). This CDR3 is built from 13 residues. Germline-derived CDR1 and CDR2 are LNHDA and SQIVND (reference sequence). The complete variable domain, with remaining parts taken from reference TRBV19 and TRBJ2-3, reads DGGITQSPKYLFRKEGQNVTLSCEQNLNHDAMYWYRQDPGQGLRLIYYSQIVNDFQKGDIAEGYSVSREKKESFPLTVTSAQKNPTAFYLCASSIGGPDTQYFGPGTRLTVL.

The rearrangement joins TRBV10-2 to TRBJ2-7, with no clear D. Germline CDR1 and CDR2: WSHSY and SAAADI. V lost 0 bases and J lost 3, with 9 bases in between. CDR3 size: 14 residues. The CDR3 DNA follows: TGCGCCAGCAGTGAGTCGGCCAGCGTCTACGAGCAGTACTTC. Amino acids: CASSESASVYEQYF.